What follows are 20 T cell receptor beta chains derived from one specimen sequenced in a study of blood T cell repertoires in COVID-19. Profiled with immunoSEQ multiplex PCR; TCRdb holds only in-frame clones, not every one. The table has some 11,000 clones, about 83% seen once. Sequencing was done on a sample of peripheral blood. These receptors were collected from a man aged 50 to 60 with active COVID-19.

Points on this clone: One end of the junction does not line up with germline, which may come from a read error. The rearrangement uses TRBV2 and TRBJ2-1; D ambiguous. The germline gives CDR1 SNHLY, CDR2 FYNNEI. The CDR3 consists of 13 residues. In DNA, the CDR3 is TGTGCCAGCAGTGAAACCCACTACGATGAGCAGTTCTTC. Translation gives CASSETHYDEQFF.

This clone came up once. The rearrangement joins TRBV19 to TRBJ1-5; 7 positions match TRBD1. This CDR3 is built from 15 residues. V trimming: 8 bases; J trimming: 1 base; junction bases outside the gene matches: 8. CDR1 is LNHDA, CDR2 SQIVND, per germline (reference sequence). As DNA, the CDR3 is TGTGCCAGTCCCCAGGGGACAGTGAGCAATCAGCCCCAGCATTTT. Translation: CASPQGTVSNQPQHF.

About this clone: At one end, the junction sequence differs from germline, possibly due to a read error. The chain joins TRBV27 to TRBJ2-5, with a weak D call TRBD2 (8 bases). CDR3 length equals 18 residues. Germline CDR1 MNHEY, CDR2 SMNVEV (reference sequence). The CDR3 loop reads CASSSGGAGQARQGTQYF. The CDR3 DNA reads TGTGCCAGCAGTTCCGGGGGGGCAGGACAGGCCAGGCAAGGGACCCAGTACTTC.

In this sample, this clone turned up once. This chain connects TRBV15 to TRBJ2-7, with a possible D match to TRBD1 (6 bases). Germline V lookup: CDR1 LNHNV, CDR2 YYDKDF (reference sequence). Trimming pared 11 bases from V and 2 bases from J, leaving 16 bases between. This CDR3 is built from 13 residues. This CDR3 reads CAVSQGNPYEQYF. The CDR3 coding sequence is TGTGCCGTATCCCAGGGGAACCCCTACGAGCAGTACTTC.

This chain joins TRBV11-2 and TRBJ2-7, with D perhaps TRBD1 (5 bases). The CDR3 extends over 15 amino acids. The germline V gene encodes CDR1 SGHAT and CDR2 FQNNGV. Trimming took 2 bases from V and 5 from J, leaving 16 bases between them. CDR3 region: CASSLPQGTNHEQYF. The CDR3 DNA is TGTGCCAGCAGCTTACCCCAGGGAACCAACCACGAGCAGTACTTC.

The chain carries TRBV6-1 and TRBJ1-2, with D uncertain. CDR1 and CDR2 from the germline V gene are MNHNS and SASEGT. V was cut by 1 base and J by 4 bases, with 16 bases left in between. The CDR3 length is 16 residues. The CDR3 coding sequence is TGTGCCAGCAGTGAAGGGCCTTGGAGCAGTTTCTATGGCTACACCTTC. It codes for CASSEGPWSSFYGYTF.

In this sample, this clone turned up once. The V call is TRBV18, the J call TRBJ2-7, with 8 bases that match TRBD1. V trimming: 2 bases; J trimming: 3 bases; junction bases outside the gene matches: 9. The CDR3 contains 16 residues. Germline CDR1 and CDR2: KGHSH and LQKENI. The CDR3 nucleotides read TGTGCCAGCTCACCAGCTTCTGAGACAGGGGACTACGAGCAGTACTTC. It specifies CASSPASETGDYEQYF. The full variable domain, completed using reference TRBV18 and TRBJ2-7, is NAGVMQNPRHLVRRRGQEARLRCSPMKGHSHVYWYRQLPEEGLKFMVYLQKENIIDESGMPKERFSAEFPKEGPSILRIQQVVRGDSAAYFCASSPASETGDYEQYFGPGTRLTVT.

CDR3 protein: CASSLAGGTYNEQFF. CDR3 sequence (DNA): TGTGCCAGCAGCTTAGCGGGAGGTACCTACAATGAGCAGTTCTTC. The J gene is TRBJ2-1, the V gene TRBV7-9; a possible D gene is TRBD2 (6 bases). This CDR3 is 15 amino acids long. Germline lookup yields CDR1 SEHNR and CDR2 FQNEAQ (reference sequence). Trimming left V 0 bases short and J 2 bases short, with 8 bases between.

CDR3 region: CAISDALQGETDTQYF. DNA of the CDR3: TGTGCCATCAGTGACGCTTTACAGGGGGAAACAGATACGCAGTATTTT. The rearrangement uses TRBV10-3 and TRBJ2-3; TRBD1 matches at 8 bases. Trimming cost V 3 bases and J 3 bases; bases outside gene matches: 8. From germline, CDR1 is ENHRY and CDR2 SYGVKD. The CDR3 spans 16 residues.

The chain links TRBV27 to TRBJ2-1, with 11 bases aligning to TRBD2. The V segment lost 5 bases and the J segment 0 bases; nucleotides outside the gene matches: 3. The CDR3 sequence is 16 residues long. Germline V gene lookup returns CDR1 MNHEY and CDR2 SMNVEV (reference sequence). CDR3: CASSPGTSGSYNEQFF. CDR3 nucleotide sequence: TGTGCCAGCAGTCCGGGGACTAGCGGCTCCTACAATGAGCAGTTCTTC.

CDR3 nucleotide sequence: TGTGCCAGCAGTTATGTCCCGGAACTAGCGGGATGGGAGACCCAGTACTTC. It yields the protein CASSYVPELAGWETQYF. The chain carries TRBV6-2 or TRBV6-3 and TRBJ2-5; 10 nucleotides match TRBD2. The CDR3 is made up of 17 amino acids. J lost 5 bases, V lost 3 bases, and 12 bases had no gene match. The V gene's germline CDR1 is MNHEY and CDR2 SVGEGT.

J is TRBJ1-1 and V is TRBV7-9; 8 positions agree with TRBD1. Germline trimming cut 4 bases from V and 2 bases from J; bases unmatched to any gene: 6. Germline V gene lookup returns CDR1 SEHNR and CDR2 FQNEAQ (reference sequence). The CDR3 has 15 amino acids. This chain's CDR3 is CASSSQGGSNTEAFF. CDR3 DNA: TGTGCCAGCAGCTCACAGGGGGGGTCCAACACTGAAGCTTTCTTT.

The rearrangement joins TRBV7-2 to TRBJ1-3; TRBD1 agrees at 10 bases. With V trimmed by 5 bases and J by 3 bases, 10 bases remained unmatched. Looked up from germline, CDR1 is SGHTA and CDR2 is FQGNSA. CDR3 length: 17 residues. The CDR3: CASSVGQGGFFGNTIYF. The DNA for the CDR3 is TGTGCCAGCAGCGTCGGACAGGGGGGTTTTTTTGGAAACACCATATATTTT.

The CDR3 DNA reads as TGTGCCAGCAGCCAAAAGGACTCCTACCCCTACGAGCAGTACTTC. This sequence encodes CASSQKDSYPYEQYF. The chain combines TRBV3-1 (or the pseudogene TRBV3-2) with TRBJ2-7, with D maybe TRBD2 (5 bases). V was shortened by 2 bases and J by 2 bases, with 13 bases between the two germline ends. Per germline, CDR1 LGHDT and CDR2 YNNKEL (reference sequence). The CDR3 consists of 15 residues.

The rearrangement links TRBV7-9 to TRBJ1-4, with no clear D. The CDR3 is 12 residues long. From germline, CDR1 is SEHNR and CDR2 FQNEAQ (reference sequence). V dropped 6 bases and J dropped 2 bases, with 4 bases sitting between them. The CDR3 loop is CASSLTNEKLFF. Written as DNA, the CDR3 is TGTGCCAGCAGTCTGACTAATGAAAAACTGTTTTTT.

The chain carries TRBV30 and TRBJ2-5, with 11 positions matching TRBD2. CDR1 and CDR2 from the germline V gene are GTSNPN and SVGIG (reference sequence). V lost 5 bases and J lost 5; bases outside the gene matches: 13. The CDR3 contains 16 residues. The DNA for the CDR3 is TGTGCCTGGTTAGTCGGGGCTAGCGGGAGGTTCGAGACCCAGTACTTC. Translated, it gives CAWLVGASGRFETQYF.

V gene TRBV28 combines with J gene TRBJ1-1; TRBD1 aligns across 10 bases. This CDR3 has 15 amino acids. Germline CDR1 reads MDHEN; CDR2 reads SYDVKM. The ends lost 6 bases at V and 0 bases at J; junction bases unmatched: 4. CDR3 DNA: TGTGCCAGCAGGGGGACAGGGGATTTGAACACTGAAGCTTTCTTT. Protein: CASRGTGDLNTEAFF.

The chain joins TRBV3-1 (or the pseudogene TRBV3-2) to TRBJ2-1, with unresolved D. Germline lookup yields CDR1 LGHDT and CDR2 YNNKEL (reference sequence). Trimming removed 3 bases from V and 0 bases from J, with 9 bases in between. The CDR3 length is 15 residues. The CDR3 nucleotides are TGTGCCAGCAGCCACGGGTACAACTCCTACAATGAGCAGTTCTTC. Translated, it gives CASSHGYNSYNEQFF.

CDR3 protein: CASSYPSSGNTGELFF. The CDR3 bases are TGTGCCAGCAGTTACCCTTCTAGCGGTAACACCGGGGAGCTGTTTTTT. The chain employs TRBV7-3 and TRBJ2-2, with TRBD2 matching over 7 bases. V was pared by 6 bases and J by 2 bases, with 9 bases of the junction left unmatched. The CDR3 totals 16 residues. The germline gives CDR1 SGHTA, CDR2 FQGTGA. The full variable domain, completed using reference TRBV7-3 and TRBJ2-2, is GAGVSQTPSNKVTEKGKYVELRCDPISGHTALYWYRQSLGQGPEFLIYFQGTGAADDSGLPNDRFFAVRPEGSVSTLKIQRTERGDSAVYLCASSYPSSGNTGELFFGEGSRLTVL.

CDR3 DNA sequence: TGTGCCAGCAGTTACTCAGGCAGTGACATCTATGGCTACACCTTC. This translates into CASSYSGSDIYGYTF. V gene TRBV6-5 combines with J gene TRBJ1-2; D not resolved. Trimming shortened V by 0 bases and J by 4 bases, and 12 bases separated the two germline ends. CDR1 and CDR2 from the germline V gene are MNHEY and SVGAGI. The length of the CDR3 is 15 residues.